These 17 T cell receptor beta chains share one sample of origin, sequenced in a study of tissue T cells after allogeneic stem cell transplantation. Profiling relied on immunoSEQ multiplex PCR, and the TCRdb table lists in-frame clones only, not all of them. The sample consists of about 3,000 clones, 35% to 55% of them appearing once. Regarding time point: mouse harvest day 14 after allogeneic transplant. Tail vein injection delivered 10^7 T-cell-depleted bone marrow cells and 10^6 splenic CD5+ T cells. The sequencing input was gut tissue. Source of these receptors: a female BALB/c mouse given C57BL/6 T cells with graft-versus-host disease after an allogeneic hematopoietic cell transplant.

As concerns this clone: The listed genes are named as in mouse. CDR3 residues: CASSPRQYAEQFF. The sequenced CDR3 bases are TGTGCCAGCTCTCCCCGACAGTATGCTGAGCAGTTC. This rearrangement joins TRBV12-1 to TRBJ2-1, with D possibly TRBD1 on 5 matching bases. The missing CDR3 end, 1 residue past where the read stops, is filled in from the germline J gene. V was clipped by 2 bases and J by 4 bases, with 8 bases between them. From germline, CDR1 is SGHSN and CDR2 HYEKVE. This CDR3 is 13 amino acids long. The whole variable domain, remainder taken from reference TRBV12-1 and TRBJ2-1, is DSGVVQSPRHIIKEKGGRSVLTCIPISGHSNVVWYQQTLGKELKFLIQHYEKVERDKGFLPSRFSVQQFDDYHSEMNMSALELEDSAMYFCASSPRQYAEQFFGPGTRLTVL.

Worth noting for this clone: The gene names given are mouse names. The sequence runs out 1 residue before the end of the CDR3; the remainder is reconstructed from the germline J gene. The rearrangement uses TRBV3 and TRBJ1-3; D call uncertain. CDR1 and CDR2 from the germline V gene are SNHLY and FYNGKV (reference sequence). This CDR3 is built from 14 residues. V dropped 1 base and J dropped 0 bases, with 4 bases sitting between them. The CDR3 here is CASSLEISGNTLYF. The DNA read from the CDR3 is TGTGCCAGCAGCTTAGAAATTTCTGGAAATACGCTCTAT. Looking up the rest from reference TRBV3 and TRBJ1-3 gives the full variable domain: GPKVLQIPSHQIIDMGQMVTLNCDPVSNHLYFYWYKQILGQQMEFLVNFYNGKVMEKSKLFKDQFSVERPDGSYFTLKIQPTALEDSAVYFCASSLEISGNTLYFGEGSRLIVV.

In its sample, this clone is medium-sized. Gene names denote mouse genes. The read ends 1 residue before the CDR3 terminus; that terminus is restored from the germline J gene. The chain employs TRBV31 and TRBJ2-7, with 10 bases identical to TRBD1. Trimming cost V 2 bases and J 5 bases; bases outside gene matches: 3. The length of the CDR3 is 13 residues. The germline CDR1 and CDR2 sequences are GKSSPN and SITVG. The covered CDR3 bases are TGTGCCTGGAGTTTGGACAGGGGGAATGAACAGTAC. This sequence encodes CAWSLDRGNEQY. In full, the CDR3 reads CAWSLDRGNEQYF.

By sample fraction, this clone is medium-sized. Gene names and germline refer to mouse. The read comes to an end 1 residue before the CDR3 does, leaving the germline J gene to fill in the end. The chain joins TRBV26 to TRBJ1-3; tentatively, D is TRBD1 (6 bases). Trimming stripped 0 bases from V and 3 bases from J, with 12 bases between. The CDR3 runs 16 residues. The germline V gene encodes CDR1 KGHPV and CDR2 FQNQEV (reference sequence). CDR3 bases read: TGTGCCAGCAGTCTGTCTGGGGGCTGGGATGGAAATACGCTCTAT. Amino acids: CASSLSGGWDGNTLY. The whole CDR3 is CASSLSGGWDGNTLYF.

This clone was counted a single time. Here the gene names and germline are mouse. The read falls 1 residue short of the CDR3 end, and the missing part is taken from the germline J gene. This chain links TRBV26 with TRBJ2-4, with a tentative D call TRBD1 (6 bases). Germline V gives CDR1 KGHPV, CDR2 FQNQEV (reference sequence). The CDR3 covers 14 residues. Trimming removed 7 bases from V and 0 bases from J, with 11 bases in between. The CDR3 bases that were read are TGTGCCAGCACCCTAGGACAGAGTCAAAACACCTTGTAC. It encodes CASTLGQSQNTLY. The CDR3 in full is CASTLGQSQNTLYF.

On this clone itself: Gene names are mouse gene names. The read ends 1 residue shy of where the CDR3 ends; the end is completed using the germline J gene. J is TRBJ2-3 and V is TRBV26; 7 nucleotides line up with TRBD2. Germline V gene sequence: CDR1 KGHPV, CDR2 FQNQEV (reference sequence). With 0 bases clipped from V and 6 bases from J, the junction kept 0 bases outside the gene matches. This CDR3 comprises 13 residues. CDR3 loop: CASSLSGGETLYF. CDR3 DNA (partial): TGTGCCAGCAGTCTGTCTGGGGGGGAAACGCTGTAT.

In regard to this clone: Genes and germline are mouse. CDR3 bases read: TGCTCCAGCAGTCAAGACAGGAATTCGCCCCTCTAC. It translates to CSSSQDRNSPLY. The full CDR3 is CSSSQDRNSPLYF. The rearrangement uses TRBV23 and TRBJ1-6; the tabulated D call, TRBD1, remains unverified against the DNA. The read ends 1 residue before the CDR3 terminus; that terminus is restored from the germline J gene. TRBJ1-6 is placed among ORFs of uncertain function. The CDR3 sequence is 13 residues long. CDR1 and CDR2 (germline): KGHTA, FQNQQP.

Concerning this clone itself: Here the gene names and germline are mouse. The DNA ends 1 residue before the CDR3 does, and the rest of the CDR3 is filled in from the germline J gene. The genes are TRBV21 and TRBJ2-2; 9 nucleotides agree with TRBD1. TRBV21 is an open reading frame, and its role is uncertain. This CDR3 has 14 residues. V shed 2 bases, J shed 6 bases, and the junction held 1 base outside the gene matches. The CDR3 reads CASSQGTGPGQLYF. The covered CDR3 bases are TGTGCTAGCAGTCAAGGGACAGGGCCCGGGCAGCTCTAC.

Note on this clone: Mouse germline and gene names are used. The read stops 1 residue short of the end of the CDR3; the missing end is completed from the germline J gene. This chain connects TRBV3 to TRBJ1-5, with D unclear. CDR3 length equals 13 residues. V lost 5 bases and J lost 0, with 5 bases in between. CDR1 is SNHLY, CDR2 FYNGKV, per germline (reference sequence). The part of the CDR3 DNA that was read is TGTGCCAGCAGCCTACATAACAACCAGGCTCCGCTT. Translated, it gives CASSLHNNQAPL. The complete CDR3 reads CASSLHNNQAPLF.

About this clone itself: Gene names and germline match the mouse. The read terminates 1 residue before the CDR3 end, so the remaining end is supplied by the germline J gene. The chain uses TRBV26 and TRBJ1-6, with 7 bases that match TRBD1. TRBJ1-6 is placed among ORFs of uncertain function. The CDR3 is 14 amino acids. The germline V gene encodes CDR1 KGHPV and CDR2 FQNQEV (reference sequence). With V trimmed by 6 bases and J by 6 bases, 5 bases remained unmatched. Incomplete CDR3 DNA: TGTGCCAGCAGGCCCCGGGACAGTAATTCGCCCCTCTAC. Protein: CASRPRDSNSPLY. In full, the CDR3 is CASRPRDSNSPLYF.

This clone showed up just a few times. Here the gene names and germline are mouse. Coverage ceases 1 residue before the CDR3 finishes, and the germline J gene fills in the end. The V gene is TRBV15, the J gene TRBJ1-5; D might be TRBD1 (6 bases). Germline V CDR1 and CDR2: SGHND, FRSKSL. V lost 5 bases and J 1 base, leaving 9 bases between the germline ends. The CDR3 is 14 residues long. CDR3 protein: CASSPGTNNQAPLF. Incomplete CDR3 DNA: TGTGCCAGCAGTCCCGGGACAAACAACCAGGCTCCGCTT.

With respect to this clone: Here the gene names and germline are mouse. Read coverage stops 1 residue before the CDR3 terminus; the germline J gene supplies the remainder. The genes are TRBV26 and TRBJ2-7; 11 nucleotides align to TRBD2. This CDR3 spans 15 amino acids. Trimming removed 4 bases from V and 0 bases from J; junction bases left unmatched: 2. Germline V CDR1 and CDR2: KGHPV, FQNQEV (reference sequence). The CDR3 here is CASSPGLGVSYEQYF. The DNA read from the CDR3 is TGTGCCAGCAGTCCGGGACTGGGGGTCTCCTATGAACAGTAC.

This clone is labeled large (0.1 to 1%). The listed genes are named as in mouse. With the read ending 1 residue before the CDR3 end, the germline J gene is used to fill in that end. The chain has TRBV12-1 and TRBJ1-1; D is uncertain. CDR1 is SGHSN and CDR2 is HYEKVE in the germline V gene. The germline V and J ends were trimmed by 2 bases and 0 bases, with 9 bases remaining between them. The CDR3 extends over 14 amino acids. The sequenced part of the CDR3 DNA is TGTGCCAGCTCTCCGACCCCCTCAAACACAGAAGTCTTC. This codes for CASSPTPSNTEVF. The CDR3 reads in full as CASSPTPSNTEVFF.

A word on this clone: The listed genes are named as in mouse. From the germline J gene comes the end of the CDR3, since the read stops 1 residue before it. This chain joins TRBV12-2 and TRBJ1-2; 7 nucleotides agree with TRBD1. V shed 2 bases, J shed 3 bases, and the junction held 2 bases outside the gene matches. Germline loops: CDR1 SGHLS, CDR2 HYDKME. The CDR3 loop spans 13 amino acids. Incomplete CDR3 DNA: TGTGCCAGCTCTCAACAGGGGTACTCCGACTACACC. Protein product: CASSQQGYSDYT. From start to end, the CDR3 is CASSQQGYSDYTF.

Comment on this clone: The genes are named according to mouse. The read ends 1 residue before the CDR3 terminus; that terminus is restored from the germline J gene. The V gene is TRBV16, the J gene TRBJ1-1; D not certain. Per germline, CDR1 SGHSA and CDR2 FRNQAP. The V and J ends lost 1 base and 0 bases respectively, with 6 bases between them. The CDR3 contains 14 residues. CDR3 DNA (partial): TGTGCAAGCAGCTTAGGGTCAACAAACACAGAAGTCTTC. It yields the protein CASSLGSTNTEVF. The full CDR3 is CASSLGSTNTEVFF.

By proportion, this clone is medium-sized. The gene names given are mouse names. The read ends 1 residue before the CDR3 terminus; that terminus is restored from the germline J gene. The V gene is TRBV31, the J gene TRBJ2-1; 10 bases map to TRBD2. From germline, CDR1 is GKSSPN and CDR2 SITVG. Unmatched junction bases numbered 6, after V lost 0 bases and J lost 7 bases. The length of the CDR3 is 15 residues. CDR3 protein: CAWSLVLGGQAEQFF. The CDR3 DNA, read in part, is TGTGCCTGGAGTCTAGTGCTGGGGGGGCAGGCTGAGCAGTTC.

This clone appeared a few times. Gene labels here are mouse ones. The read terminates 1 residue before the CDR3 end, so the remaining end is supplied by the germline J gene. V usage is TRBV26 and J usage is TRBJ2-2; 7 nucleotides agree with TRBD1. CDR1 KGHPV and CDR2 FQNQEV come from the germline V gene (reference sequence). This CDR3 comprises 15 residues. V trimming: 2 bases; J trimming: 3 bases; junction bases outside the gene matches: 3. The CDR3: CASSLTGADTGQLYF. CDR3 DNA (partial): TGTGCCAGCAGTCTGACAGGGGCGGACACCGGGCAGCTCTAC.